This TCR beta chain is drawn from a study of response to subunit inactivated influenza vaccine. The CDR3 runs 19 residues. J gave up 2 bases and V 0 bases, and 7 bases lay outside the gene matches. Germline V lookup: CDR1 SGHAT, CDR2 FQNNGV. Overall study findings and caveats: Seasonal influenza vaccination, on each occasion, was suggested by the authors to recruit few new T cells.

TCRdb reprocessed the RT-PCR reads with MiXCR, giving one entry per CDR3 protein. Of some 500,000 distinct CDR3 sequences in the sample, 16% are singletons; the top ten hold less than 4%. This clonotype was detected many times. The antigen is unknown. Sequenced material: CD4+ T cells sorted from PBMCs, taken approximately 25 months after vaccination. This receptor was identified in a man between 50 and 69 years old who received an inactivated influenza vaccine. This sequence joins TRBV11-2 and TRBJ2-2; TRBD2 matches 12 bases. The DNA for the CDR3 is TGTGCCAGCAGCTTAGATCTCCCCGGACTAGCGGGAAACACCGGGGAGCTGTTTTTT. Translated, it gives CASSLDLPGLAGNTGELFF.